The 14 T cell receptor beta chains given below trace back to one sample, sequenced in a study of CD8 T cells in ankylosing spondylitis. TCRdb reprocessed the 5' RACE reads via MiXCR and lists one record per CDR3 protein. The sample lists some 200,000 distinct CDR3 sequences, more than 10% occurring once. Specimen: blood, either unsorted or a sorted T cell fraction (not recorded which). The receptors were sampled from a male donor with ankylosing spondylitis or in good health (not recorded which).

This clonotype was observed a few times. The chain combines TRBV12-3 or TRBV12-4 with TRBJ2-2, with D maybe TRBD1 (6 bases). The V end lost 3 bases, the J end lost 1 base, and 21 bases lay between the germline ends. The length of the CDR3 is 19 residues. Here the CDR3 reads CASSFGLGLGARNTGELFF. The CDR3 DNA reads as TGTGCCAGCAGTTTTGGGCTCGGTCTGGGGGCTAGGAACACCGGGGAGCTGTTTTTT.

The V gene is TRBV27, the J gene TRBJ2-3, with TRBD2 identical over 7 bases. CDR1 is MNHEY and CDR2 is SMNVEV in the germline V gene (reference sequence). V shed 4 bases, J shed 2 bases, and the junction held 12 bases outside the gene matches. The CDR3 is 17 residues long. In nucleotides, the CDR3 is TGTGCCAGCAGTTCCTGGATCATGGGGGGGGACACAGATACGCAGTATTTT. Translation: CASSSWIMGGDTDTQYF.

This clonotype turned up a few times. The chain is built from TRBV4-2 and TRBJ2-7, with a possible D match to TRBD1 (6 bases). V lost 5 bases, J lost 5 bases, and 13 bases lay in between. The CDR3 is 13 residues long. Germline V CDR1 and CDR2: LGHNA, YNFKEQ. The CDR3 DNA follows: TGTGCCAGCAGCTCCGACAGGATCGACGAGCAGTACTTC. The encoded protein is CASSSDRIDEQYF.

This clonotype was picked up a small number of times. The chain employs TRBV11-3 and TRBJ2-1; the D gene could be TRBD1 or TRBD2 (5 bases each). There are 13 residues in the CDR3. Between the trimmed V and J ends, which lost 5 bases and 9 bases, there was a span of 14 bases. Germline CDR1 SGHNT, CDR2 YENEEA. As DNA, the CDR3 is TGTGCCAGCAGCACGCAGGGTCGGGGTGAGCAGTTCTTC. Its protein is CASSTQGRGEQFF.

CDR3 sequence (DNA): TGTGCCAGCAGCTTTGGGGGGTTCGGCAATCAGCCCCAGCATTTT. Translation gives CASSFGGFGNQPQHF. The V call is TRBV7-2, the J call TRBJ1-5; a weak D match, TRBD1 (5 bases). Germline V gives CDR1 SGHTA, CDR2 FQGNSA. CDR3 length: 15 residues. Trimming removed 3 bases from V and 2 bases from J, with 11 bases in between. The complete variable domain, with remaining parts taken from reference TRBV7-2 and TRBJ1-5, reads GAGVSQSPSNKVTEKGKDVELRCDPISGHTALYWYRQSLGQGLEFLIYFQGNSAPDKSGLPSDRFSAERTGGSVSTLTIQRTQQEDSAVYLCASSFGGFGNQPQHFGDGTRLSIL.

This sequence joins TRBV5-1 and TRBJ2-7; no clear D gene. The CDR3 totals 15 residues. Germline V gives CDR1 SGHRS, CDR2 YFSETQ. V gave up 2 bases and J gave up 5 bases, with 17 bases separating them. CDR3 region: CASSLSGPLKDEQYF. The DNA of the CDR3 is TGCGCCAGCAGCTTAAGTGGGCCTCTAAAGGACGAGCAGTACTTC.

The rearrangement links TRBV6-6 to TRBJ2-7, with unresolved D. V lost 6 bases and J lost 2, with 11 bases in between. Germline V gives CDR1 MNHNY, CDR2 SVGAGI (reference sequence). The CDR3 runs to 13 residues. The CDR3 protein is CASSRIYPYEQYF. Written as DNA, the CDR3 is TGTGCCAGCAGCCGAATTTATCCCTACGAGCAGTACTTC.

This clonotype has a handful of counts. The chain links TRBV5-6 to TRBJ2-3, with 8 bases matching TRBD2. With 7 bases clipped from V and 4 bases from J, the junction kept 8 bases outside the gene matches. The CDR3 runs to 14 residues. Germline CDR1 reads SGHDT; CDR2 reads YYEEEE. The CDR3 DNA is TGTGCCAGCGCCGGGACTAGGTGGGCAGATACGCAGTATTTT. Translating gives CASAGTRWADTQYF. Supplemented by reference TRBV5-6 and TRBJ2-3, the full variable domain reads DAGVTQSPTHLIKTRGQQVTLRCSPKSGHDTVSWYQQALGQGPQFIFQYYEEEERQRGNFPDRFSGHQFPNYSSELNVNALLLGDSALYLCASAGTRWADTQYFGPGTRLTVL.

The chain couples TRBV4-1 to TRBJ2-5, with 7 bases matching TRBD2. V lost 3 bases, J lost 3 bases, and 4 bases stayed unmatched. The CDR3 runs to 14 residues. Germline CDR1 is MGHRA and CDR2 is YSYEKL. Here the CDR3 DNA reads TGCGCCAGCAGCCACTGGGGGGGGGAAGAGACCCAGTACTTC. Translating gives CASSHWGGEETQYF.

The V and J genes are TRBV4-1 and TRBJ2-3; no reliable D call. The CDR3 totals 14 residues. Germline assignment: CDR1 MGHRA and CDR2 YSYEKL. Trimming left V 4 bases short and J 3 bases short, with 11 bases between. Written as DNA, the CDR3 is TGCGCCAGCAGCCCATCCGAAGGGACAGATACGCAGTATTTT. Translation: CASSPSEGTDTQYF.

This clonotype was observed a handful of times. The chain is built from TRBV20-1 and TRBJ1-1, with TRBD1 matching over 8 bases. Germline V lookup: CDR1 DFQATT, CDR2 SNEGSKA (reference sequence). V lost 1 base to trimming and J lost 3 bases; unmatched junction nucleotides: 4. The CDR3 totals 14 residues. Here the CDR3 reads CSARGTRGHTEAFF. In nucleotides, the CDR3 is TGCAGTGCTAGAGGAACCAGGGGGCACACTGAAGCTTTCTTT.

This clonotype has a handful of counts. The chain couples TRBV10-2 to TRBJ2-7; the match to TRBD1 covers 9 bases. Per germline, CDR1 WSHSY and CDR2 SAAADI. Germline trimming cut 3 bases from V and 1 base from J; bases unmatched to any gene: 13. The CDR3 spans 18 residues. CDR3 nucleotide sequence: TGCGCCAGCAGTGATTTAACAGGGGGCTACCGGGGGTCCTACGAGCAGTACTTC. Its protein is CASSDLTGGYRGSYEQYF.

This clonotype was counted between two and nine times. The chain joins TRBV5-5 to TRBJ2-7; D uncertain. The CDR3 spans 14 residues. CDR1 SGHKS and CDR2 YYEKEE come from the germline V gene (reference sequence). Deletions cut 0 bases from V and 3 bases from J, with 10 bases between. The CDR3 DNA is TGTGCCAGCAGCTTGGCCGAGGAAAACTACGAGCAGTACTTC. Translating it yields CASSLAEENYEQYF.

This clonotype was seen a few times. V and J are TRBV7-9 and TRBJ2-5; 10 nucleotides line up with TRBD2. CDR1 is SEHNR and CDR2 is FQNEAQ in the germline V gene (reference sequence). Trimming cost V 3 bases and J 3 bases; bases outside gene matches: 7. The CDR3 contains 16 residues. CDR3 loop: CASSFDGLAGEETQYF. CDR3 sequence (DNA): TGTGCCAGCAGCTTCGACGGGCTAGCGGGGGAAGAGACCCAGTACTTC.